Listed below are T cell receptor beta chains from one sample, sequenced in a study of control samples from healthy donors and cancer patients. Sequencing used immunoSEQ multiplex PCR; TCRdb keeps in-frame clones, though not all of them. The repertoire has approximately 87,000 clones, approximately 86% of them found once; the top ten carry roughly 1.2%. Sequencing was carried out using blood. The source is a woman aged 50 to 65 in good health. Both conserved end residues are part of each CDR3.

>TRBV6-2/TRBV6-3|TRBJ2-7
CASSRPGGAYEQYF
>TRBV5-6|TRBJ2-1
CASSFPLLGTNEQFF
>TRBV19|TRBJ2-1
CASSRTRGNYNEQFF
>TRBV3-1/TRBV3-2|TRBJ1-2
CASSRGQGARNYGYTF
>TRBV6-1|TRBJ1-2
CASSEVGRPNYGYTF
>TRBV20-1|TRBJ2-1
CSASGFGREYGNEQFF
>TRBV28|TRBJ2-3
CASSLGGSTDTQYF
>TRBV19|TRBJ1-2
CASANVYGYTF
>TRBV3-1/TRBV3-2|TRBJ1-1
CASTINLQGLAF
>TRBV19|TRBJ1-5
CASTSGPRTSFQPQHF
>TRBV15|TRBJ2-1
CATSRAAGGYNEQFF
>TRBV4-1|TRBJ1-2
CASSDGTASNYGYTF
>TRBV18|TRBJ2-7
CASSPRVRGESYEQYF
>TRBV19|TRBJ2-7
CASSSTGTPWEQYF
>TRBV7-9|TRBJ1-2
CASSLVGQQSNYGYTF
>TRBV4-2|TRBJ2-3
CASTLGLAGGPGRTDTQYF
>TRBV2|TRBJ1-6
CASNQGPNSPLHF
>TRBV5-4|TRBJ2-5
CASSSQGPRGTQYF
>TRBV2|TRBJ2-5
CASRLGTSGSTQETQYF
>TRBV2|TRBJ2-1
CASGTQATSGRNEQFF
>TRBV5-1|TRBJ2-5
CASSAAANQETQYF
>TRBV12-3/TRBV12-4|TRBJ1-1
CASSLQGRTEAFF
>TRBV19|TRBJ1-3
CATTPGPGMSGNTIYF
>TRBV6-5|TRBJ1-5
CASSNSGGGRQPQHF
>TRBV5-1|TRBJ2-3
CASSRDSPSTDTQYF
>TRBV18|TRBJ1-4
CATLTQRSNEKLFF
>TRBV7-2|TRBJ1-1
CASSLYPVMNTEAFF
>TRBV19|TRBJ2-2
CASSIGRAAAGELFF
>TRBV6-5|TRBJ2-2
CASRGQSFTGELFF
>TRBV6-5|TRBJ1-6
CASRVTYNSPLHF
>TRBV24-1|TRBJ1-3
CATRMTGSGNTIYF
>TRBV24-1|TRBJ1-5
CATSQTGSNQPQHF
>TRBV14|TRBJ2-2
CASSQSRTGTNTGELFF